The present entry profiles one TCR beta chain with its context. The CDR3 is 14 residues long. Germline assignment: CDR1 LGHNT and CDR2 FRNRAP. Trimming stripped 0 bases from V and 7 bases from J, with 9 bases between. The sample comes from a study of T cells in tuberculosis. Sequencing used immunoSEQ multiplex PCR; TCRdb keeps in-frame clones, though not all of them. Altogether tens of thousands of clones are present, roughly 95% being singletons, with the ten largest covering 2% to 3%. Sequenced sample: PBMCs. This TCR came from a donor between 10 and 29 years old with latent tuberculosis or without tuberculosis infection. The J gene is TRBJ2-2, the V gene TRBV12-5, with a tentative D call TRBD1 (6 bases). In DNA, the CDR3 is TGTGCTAGTGGTTTGGTACAGGGCGACGGGGAGCTGTTTTTT. Amino acids: CASGLVQGDGELFF.